The 23 T cell receptor beta chains in this list originate from one sample, sequenced in a study of T cells in Graves' hyperthyroidism and ophthalmopathy. There were TCR beta CDR3 regions amplified from RNA transcripts. The primer set for the first-round RT-PCR of the TCR CDR3 was HTBI. MiXCR was run by TCRdb on the multiplex PCR reads, yielding one entry per CDR3 protein. The table shows hundreds of thousands of distinct CDR3 sequences, with 20% occurring only once. Sequencing was carried out using blood. The source is a man between 35 and 55 years old with Graves' ophthalmopathy.

This clonotype was detected ten times or more. The chain employs TRBV12-3 or TRBV12-4 and TRBJ1-1; TRBD1 matches at 8 bases. Germline trimming cut 5 bases from V and 1 base from J; bases unmatched to any gene: 3. CDR3 length equals 14 residues. The CDR3 DNA follows: TGTGCCAGCAGTCGGACAGGGCAGAACACTGAAGCTTTCTTT. It encodes CASSRTGQNTEAFF.

The V call is TRBV30, the J call TRBJ2-1; D ambiguous. Germline loops: CDR1 GTSNPN, CDR2 SVGIG (reference sequence). This CDR3 comprises 14 residues. Trimming stripped 0 bases from V and 1 base from J, with 7 bases between. The CDR3 spells CAWSVAGSYNEQFF. The CDR3 DNA follows: TGTGCCTGGAGTGTAGCCGGGTCCTACAATGAGCAGTTCTTC.

This clonotype was counted only a few times. The chain joins TRBV9 to TRBJ2-3; the D call may be TRBD1 or TRBD2 (5 bases each). The CDR3 length is 15 residues. The germline CDR1 and CDR2 sequences are SGDLS and YYNGEE. Deletions cut 0 bases from V and 2 bases from J, with 10 bases between. CDR3: CASSVASGHTDTQYF. The CDR3 coding sequence is TGTGCCAGCAGCGTAGCCAGCGGACACACAGATACGCAGTATTTT.

This clonotype was counted only a few times. This chain connects TRBV20-1 to TRBJ2-4; 7 bases map to TRBD2. This CDR3 region has 20 residues. Losses at the gene ends were 5 bases for V and 1 base for J; bases not matched to a gene: 23. Germline-derived CDR1 and CDR2 are DFQATT and SNEGSKA (reference sequence). For the CDR3, the DNA is TGCAGTGCTCTCTCTGGCCCTAGCCTGGACCCCGGGAGGGCCAAAAACATTCAGTACTTC. It is translated as CSALSGPSLDPGRAKNIQYF.

The chain joins TRBV7-6 to TRBJ2-2; D is perhaps TRBD1 (6 bases). This CDR3 has 15 amino acids. CDR1 is SGHVS, CDR2 FNYEAQ, per germline. V was shortened by 2 bases and J by 4 bases, with 11 bases between the two germline ends. The CDR3 coding sequence is TGTGCCAGCAGCTTACTGGGCAGGGGCACCGGGGAGCTGTTTTTT. Encoded protein: CASSLLGRGTGELFF.

The V call is TRBV18, the J call TRBJ2-7; perhaps TRBD2 as D (7 bases). Looked up from germline, CDR1 is KGHSH and CDR2 is LQKENI. Trimming pared 2 bases from V and 5 bases from J, leaving 16 bases between. The CDR3 contains 15 residues. The CDR3 coding sequence is TGTGCCAGCTCACCATCTTCGGGGGGCTACAACGAGCAGTACTTC. It specifies CASSPSSGGYNEQYF.

J is TRBJ2-5 and V is TRBV5-1; 7 bases match TRBD2. The germline CDR1 and CDR2 sequences are SGHRS and YFSETQ. This CDR3 is built from 15 residues. J was trimmed by 1 base and V by 3 bases; bases with no gene match: 6. This chain's CDR3 is CASSWNGRSQETQYF. In nucleotides, the CDR3 is TGCGCCAGCAGCTGGAACGGGAGGTCCCAAGAGACCCAGTACTTC.

This clonotype was seen more than once but under ten times. V gene TRBV5-1 combines with J gene TRBJ2-1; 9 positions agree with TRBD2. The CDR3 extends over 15 amino acids. Germline V gives CDR1 SGHRS, CDR2 YFSETQ. V trimming: 1 base; J trimming: 5 bases; junction bases outside the gene matches: 4. This CDR3 reads CASSLIAGAHNEQFF. The DNA of the CDR3 is TGCGCCAGCAGCTTGATAGCGGGGGCCCACAATGAGCAGTTCTTC.

The sample holds many counts of this clonotype. The chain is built from TRBV28 and TRBJ2-7; D possibly matches TRBD1 or TRBD2 (5 bases each). The CDR3 has 15 amino acids. The V end was cut by 3 bases, the J end by 5 bases, with 17 bases between. Germline loops: CDR1 MDHEN, CDR2 SYDVKM. The CDR3 loop reads CASSFHTRGANEQYF. The CDR3 DNA reads TGTGCCAGCAGTTTCCATACTCGGGGCGCCAACGAGCAGTACTTC.

The chain carries TRBV5-6 and TRBJ1-1; perhaps TRBD1 as D (5 bases). The CDR3 has 13 residues. V was pared by 2 bases and J by 5 bases, with 10 bases between. CDR1 is SGHDT, CDR2 YYEEEE, per germline. CDR3 nucleotide sequence: TGTGCCAGCAGCTTCTCGGGGCGGACTGAAGCTTTCTTT. Translated: CASSFSGRTEAFF.

This clonotype turned up a few times. The rearrangement links TRBV7-2 to TRBJ2-5, with D possibly TRBD1 on 7 matching bases. Germline V gene sequence: CDR1 SGHTA, CDR2 FQGNSA. The CDR3 has 17 amino acids. V lost 9 bases, J lost 5 bases, and 28 bases lay in between. CDR3 sequence: CASSPGRGVGGRETQYF. The CDR3, as DNA: TGTGCCAGTAGTCCAGGCAGGGGGGTAGGAGGACGGGAGACCCAGTACTTC.

This clonotype was detected ten times or more. CDR3 sequence reads: CASSPQRSPQYF. Written as DNA, the CDR3 is TGTGCCAGCTCACCACAGCGGTCACCGCAGTATTTT. The J gene is TRBJ2-3, the V gene TRBV18; TRBD2 might be the D (5 bases). This CDR3 comprises 12 residues. Germline assignment: CDR1 KGHSH and CDR2 LQKENI. Trimming cost V 1 base and J 10 bases, with 9 bases left between them.

There are a few counts of this clonotype. V usage is TRBV13 and J usage is TRBJ1-2; D is unresolved. The CDR3 has 14 residues. Trimming left V 0 bases short and J 5 bases short, with 10 bases between. CDR1 PRHDT and CDR2 FYEKMQ come from the germline V gene (reference sequence). The CDR3 protein is CASSLGGWRYGYTF. The CDR3 DNA reads TGTGCCAGCAGCTTAGGCGGGTGGCGGTATGGCTACACCTTC. The full variable domain, completed using reference TRBV13 and TRBJ1-2, is AAGVIQSPRHLIKEKRETATLKCYPIPRHDTVYWYQQGPGQDPQFLISFYEKMQSDKGSIPDRFSAQQFSDYHSELNMSSLELGDSALYFCASSLGGWRYGYTFGSGTRLTVV.

This sequence joins TRBV20-1 and TRBJ1-1; possible D gene TRBD1, 5 bases. The germline V and J ends were trimmed by 6 bases and 3 bases, with 17 bases remaining between them. The CDR3 length is 14 residues. Germline V gives CDR1 DFQATT, CDR2 SNEGSKA (reference sequence). The CDR3 is CSARPPGWDTEAFF. CDR3 bases: TGCAGTGCAAGACCCCCAGGGTGGGACACTGAAGCTTTCTTT.

This clonotype was observed a few times. The rearrangement uses TRBV12-3 or TRBV12-4 and TRBJ1-4, with no clear D. The CDR3 contains 11 residues. The V end lost 3 bases, the J end lost 10 bases, and 6 bases lay between the germline ends. The CDR3 nucleotides read TGTGCCAGCAGTTTTGGCGGAAAACTGTTTTTT. Amino acid sequence: CASSFGGKLFF.

This clonotype has a handful of counts. This chain joins TRBV12-3 or TRBV12-4 and TRBJ1-5, with D hard to call. Trimming stripped 6 bases from V and 1 base from J, with 10 bases between. The CDR3 totals 14 residues. As DNA, the CDR3 is TGTGCCAGCAGACCCGGAGGGAGCAATCAGCCCCAGCATTTT. This translates into CASRPGGSNQPQHF.

This clonotype has a count of ten or more. The chain is built from TRBV10-3 and TRBJ2-1; tentatively, D is TRBD1 (6 bases). The V gene's germline CDR1 is ENHRY and CDR2 SYGVKD. The CDR3 consists of 16 residues. V was shortened by 0 bases and J by 5 bases, with 14 bases between the two germline ends. The chain's CDR3 is CAISESRRGIDNEQFF. CDR3 DNA: TGTGCCATCAGTGAGTCTCGAAGGGGGATCGACAATGAGCAGTTCTTC.

This clonotype was counted ten times or more. The genes are TRBV7-2 and TRBJ2-3; weak D call: TRBD2 (5 bases). The V end was cut by 5 bases, the J end by 0 bases, with 15 bases between. The CDR3 length is 16 residues. Germline V CDR1 and CDR2: SGHTA, FQGNSA. The CDR3 sequence: CASSRDGRTSTDTQYF. The CDR3 DNA is TGTGCCAGCAGCAGGGATGGGCGGACTAGCACAGATACGCAGTATTTT.

V and J are TRBV18 and TRBJ2-2; TRBD2 agrees at 8 bases. The trim removed 6 bases at V and 6 bases at J, leaving 18 bases unmatched. Germline CDR1 KGHSH, CDR2 LQKENI. The CDR3 has 18 residues. CDR3 sequence (DNA): TGTGCCAGCTCGACAACCCCTCGACTAGCGATCCGTCCCGGGGAGCTGTTTTTT. Its translation: CASSTTPRLAIRPGELFF.

This clonotype was seen at least ten times. The chain carries TRBV6-2 or TRBV6-3 and TRBJ2-5, with 13 bases identical to TRBD2. Germline-derived CDR1 and CDR2 are MNHEY and SVGEGT. The CDR3 has 16 residues. The V and J ends lost 6 bases and 2 bases, in that order; junction bases with no gene match: 6. CDR3 DNA sequence: TGTGCCAGCAGGGCCGGACTAGCGGGGGATCAAGAGACCCAGTACTTC. Translating it yields CASRAGLAGDQETQYF.

The chain links TRBV7-6 to TRBJ2-5; D uncertain. This CDR3 is 16 amino acids long. CDR1 and CDR2 from the germline V gene are SGHVS and FNYEAQ. Trimming removed 1 base at V and 2 bases at J, with 14 bases between. In nucleotides, the CDR3 is TGTGCCAGCAGCTTAGGACCCTATAAGATGCAAGAGACCCAGTACTTC. Its translation is CASSLGPYKMQETQYF.

The V call is TRBV4-1, the J call TRBJ1-1, with D perhaps matching TRBD1 (6 bases). The CDR3 covers 17 residues. The V gene's germline CDR1 is MGHRA and CDR2 YSYEKL. Between the trimmed V and J ends, which lost 4 bases and 3 bases, there was a span of 21 bases. The CDR3 DNA sequence: TGCGCCAGCAGCCCCGGTCCGGGCGGGGGGCCTCACACTGAAGCTTTCTTT. This encodes CASSPGPGGGPHTEAFF.

This clonotype was counted ten times or more. This chain joins TRBV28 and TRBJ2-7; maybe TRBD1 (8 bases). Trimming took 7 bases from V and 4 from J, leaving 14 bases between them. This CDR3 has 13 residues. Per germline, CDR1 MDHEN and CDR2 SYDVKM. The CDR3 region has the DNA TGTGCCAGCAAAAACAGGGGGGGTTACGAGCAGTACTTC. Translating it yields CASKNRGGYEQYF.